The 20 T cell receptor beta chains below were found in one sample sequenced in a study of blood T cell repertoires in COVID-19. Generated by immunoSEQ multiplex PCR, the TCRdb table keeps only in-frame clones and is missing some. The sample yields just under 85,000 clones, 83% seen once. The source material was peripheral blood. The receptors here all came from a woman of 80 years or more with acute or convalescent COVID-19.

This clone has just a few counts. The J gene is TRBJ2-2, the V gene TRBV19, with 10 nucleotides matching TRBD2. J lost 3 bases, V lost 4 bases, and 2 bases had no gene match. Per germline, CDR1 LNHDA and CDR2 SQIVND (reference sequence). This CDR3 spans 15 amino acids. CDR3 loop: CASSTLAGDTGELFF. DNA for the CDR3: TGTGCCAGTAGTACGCTAGCGGGAGACACCGGGGAGCTGTTTTTT.

CDR3 loop: CASKILGVTGELFF. For the CDR3, the DNA is TGTGCCAGCAAAATACTAGGTGTGACCGGGGAGCTGTTTTTT. This chain connects TRBV28 to TRBJ2-2; a weak D match, TRBD2 (5 bases). Germline values: CDR1 MDHEN, CDR2 SYDVKM. The CDR3 contains 14 residues. V gave up 7 bases and J gave up 5 bases, with 14 bases separating them.

The chain has TRBV14 and TRBJ2-1, with 8 positions matching TRBD1. The CDR3 has 16 residues. Germline V gene data show CDR1 as SGHDN and CDR2 as FVKESK. The V and J ends lost 0 bases and 3 bases, in that order; junction bases with no gene match: 4. CDR3 nucleotides: TGTGCCAGCAGCCAAGACAGGGGGCCAGGCTACAATGAGCAGTTCTTC. It codes for CASSQDRGPGYNEQFF.

The chain is built from TRBV3-1 (or the pseudogene TRBV3-2) and TRBJ2-1, with 8 bases identical to TRBD2. Trimming removed 3 bases from V and 13 bases from J; junction bases left unmatched: 5. Per germline, CDR1 LGHDT and CDR2 YNNKEL (reference sequence). The CDR3 has 12 residues. In nucleotides, the CDR3 is TGTGCCAGCAGCCAGGCGAGCGGGAGTCAGTTCTTC. This codes for CASSQASGSQFF.

The chain uses TRBV5-1 and TRBJ2-1; TRBD1 agrees at 7 bases. The CDR3 runs 15 residues. Trimming cost V 7 bases and J 5 bases; bases outside gene matches: 12. Germline V CDR1 and CDR2: SGHRS, YFSETQ. The CDR3 loop reads CASEYSGTANNEQFF. The CDR3 nucleotides are TGCGCCAGCGAGTACTCTGGGACAGCGAACAATGAGCAGTTCTTC.

The V call is TRBV11-2, the J call TRBJ2-3; 10 bases align to TRBD1. Germline CDR1 SGHAT, CDR2 FQNNGV. The CDR3 sequence is 14 residues long. V trimming: 5 bases; J trimming: 3 bases; junction bases outside the gene matches: 2. CDR3 residues: CASSQGQGTDTQYF. The CDR3 nucleotides read TGTGCCAGCAGCCAGGGACAGGGGACAGATACGCAGTATTTT.

This chain links TRBV19 with TRBJ1-4; 7 bases map to TRBD1. The CDR3 runs to 15 residues. CDR1 and CDR2 from the germline V gene are LNHDA and SQIVND (reference sequence). V lost 5 bases and J lost 4; bases outside the gene matches: 7. The CDR3 is CASSSRQGGNEKLFF. The CDR3 DNA reads TGTGCCAGTAGTTCCCGACAGGGCGGTAATGAAAAACTGTTTTTT.

The gene calls are TRBV30 and TRBJ1-2; D ambiguous. The CDR3 consists of 13 residues. Trimming pared 4 bases from V and 2 bases from J, leaving 11 bases between. Germline CDR1 reads GTSNPN; CDR2 reads SVGIG (reference sequence). CDR3: CAWNEGHNYGYTF. CDR3 DNA: TGTGCCTGGAACGAGGGCCACAACTATGGCTACACCTTC.

The V gene is TRBV11-3, the J gene TRBJ2-1; tentative D call: TRBD2 (6 bases). Germline-derived CDR1 and CDR2 are SGHNT and YENEEA. Trimming removed 0 bases at V and 1 base at J, with 7 bases between. This CDR3 is 15 amino acids long. Here the CDR3 reads CASSLDGTSYNEQFF. DNA for the CDR3: TGTGCCAGCAGCTTAGATGGGACTTCCTACAATGAGCAGTTCTTC. The complete variable domain, with remaining parts taken from reference TRBV11-3 and TRBJ2-1, reads EAGVVQSPRYKIIEKKQPVAFWCNPISGHNTLYWYLQNLGQGPELLIRYENEEAVDDSQLPKDRFSAERLKGVDSTLKIQPAELGDSAVYLCASSLDGTSYNEQFFGPGTRLTVL.

The chain couples TRBV5-4 to TRBJ2-6; 12 nucleotides line up with TRBD2. Looked up from germline, CDR1 is SGHNT and CDR2 is YYREEE (reference sequence). Trimming took 4 bases from V and 0 from J; bases not matched to a gene: 5. This CDR3 comprises 18 residues. CDR3 loop: CASSLPSGRASGANVLTF. The DNA of the CDR3 is TGTGCCAGCAGCCTCCCTAGCGGGAGGGCCTCTGGGGCCAACGTCCTGACTTTC.

This chain links TRBV19 with TRBJ1-2, with a weak D call TRBD1 (6 bases). Germline V gene lookup returns CDR1 LNHDA and CDR2 SQIVND (reference sequence). V gave up 7 bases and J gave up 2 bases, with 14 bases separating them. The CDR3 runs to 14 residues. The CDR3 nucleotides read TGTGCCAGTACCCCTAGGGGGATGAACTATGGCTACACCTTC. This encodes CASTPRGMNYGYTF. Together with reference TRBV19 and TRBJ1-2, the CDR3 gives the full variable domain: DGGITQSPKYLFRKEGQNVTLSCEQNLNHDAMYWYRQDPGQGLRLIYYSQIVNDFQKGDIAEGYSVSREKKESFPLTVTSAQKNPTAFYLCASTPRGMNYGYTFGSGTRLTVV.

V usage is TRBV7-2 and J usage is TRBJ1-1; D might be TRBD1 (6 bases). Germline V lookup: CDR1 SGHTA, CDR2 FQGNSA. This CDR3 spans 13 amino acids. Trimming shortened V by 7 bases and J by 3 bases, and 12 bases separated the two germline ends. CDR3 DNA: TGTGCCAGCAAGGACAGAATGTACACTGAAGCTTTCTTT. It is translated as CASKDRMYTEAFF.

This chain links TRBV30 with TRBJ2-1; the D gene is possibly TRBD2 (5 bases). Germline loops: CDR1 GTSNPN, CDR2 SVGIG (reference sequence). There are 12 residues in the CDR3. V gave up 3 bases and J gave up 15 bases, with 18 bases separating them. The CDR3 DNA reads as TGTGCCTGGAGGCAATCCGGGATCGGGCCGTTCTTC. This sequence encodes CAWRQSGIGPFF.

The V and J genes are TRBV6-6 and TRBJ1-1; unclear D gene. The CDR3 is made up of 14 amino acids. The germline gives CDR1 MNHNY, CDR2 SVGAGI (reference sequence). Trimming took 8 bases from V and 3 from J, leaving 16 bases between them. CDR3 region: CASGKGSVDTEAFF. CDR3 nucleotides: TGTGCCAGCGGAAAAGGGAGTGTCGACACTGAAGCTTTCTTT.

The chain links TRBV28 to TRBJ1-1; tentatively, D is TRBD1 (6 bases). Germline V gene sequence: CDR1 MDHEN, CDR2 SYDVKM. The CDR3 has 14 amino acids. V lost 5 bases and J 7 bases, leaving 17 bases between the germline ends. The CDR3 spells CASSSTGTTGEAFF. The CDR3 bases are TGTGCCAGCAGTAGTACCGGGACGACAGGTGAAGCTTTCTTT.

This clone was seen a handful of times. The gene calls are TRBV28 and TRBJ2-7; 7 bases map to TRBD2. The V gene's germline CDR1 is MDHEN and CDR2 SYDVKM. The J segment lost 5 bases and the V segment lost 3 bases, leaving 7 bases of the junction unmatched. This CDR3 comprises 14 residues. The CDR3 reads CASSLGGSRNEQYF. The CDR3 DNA reads as TGTGCCAGCAGTTTGGGCGGGAGCAGGAACGAGCAGTACTTC.

The chain uses TRBV6-2 or TRBV6-3 and TRBJ2-7, with D possibly TRBD2 on 6 matching bases. V lost 5 bases and J 2 bases, leaving 16 bases between the germline ends. This CDR3 spans 15 amino acids. Germline loops: CDR1 MNHEY, CDR2 SVGEGT. DNA of the CDR3: TGTGCCAGCAGTAAGCCGGGACTGAGCACCTACGAGCAGTACTTC. Protein: CASSKPGLSTYEQYF.

The chain links TRBV2 to TRBJ1-1, with D maybe TRBD1 (5 bases). V lost 4 bases and J lost 1, with 13 bases in between. Germline CDR1 SNHLY, CDR2 FYNNEI. The CDR3 spans 15 residues. The chain's CDR3 is CASSALQEGNTEAFF. Here the CDR3 DNA reads TGTGCCAGCAGTGCCCTACAGGAGGGGAACACTGAAGCTTTCTTT.

V and J are TRBV19 and TRBJ1-2, with TRBD1 identical over 8 bases. Germline lookup yields CDR1 LNHDA and CDR2 SQIVND (reference sequence). The junction had 5 bases not matched to a gene; V was cut back by 9 bases and J by 2 bases. This CDR3 comprises 13 residues. CDR3 in amino acids: CASSDRENYGYTF. The CDR3 bases are TGTGCCAGCTCGGACAGGGAAAACTATGGCTACACCTTC.

The gene calls are TRBV29-1 and TRBJ2-7, with 7 bases aligning to TRBD1. Per germline, CDR1 SQVTM and CDR2 ANQGSEA. This CDR3 is built from 12 residues. V shed 8 bases and J 0 bases; nucleotides not matched to a gene: 4. The CDR3 DNA reads TGCAGCCTACGGGACAGCTCCTACGAGCAGTACTTC. Translation gives CSLRDSSYEQYF.